Presented here are 25 T cell receptor beta chains from one specimen sequenced in a study of cytomegalovirus exposure and HLA in healthy donors. The PCR made use of 60 Vbeta and 13 Jbeta primers. Profiling relied on immunoSEQ multiplex PCR, and the TCRdb table lists in-frame clones only, not all of them. The sample comprises tens of thousands of clones, roughly 83% of which are singletons, and over 1.5% rests with the top ten. The specimen sequenced was PBMCs. These receptors were collected from a man between 35 and 55 years old in good health and CMV-seronegative.

The V gene is TRBV5-1, the J gene TRBJ1-3, with D perhaps TRBD1 (5 bases). The germline V gene encodes CDR1 SGHRS and CDR2 YFSETQ. The CDR3 totals 15 residues. Deletions cut 1 base from V and 2 bases from J, with 10 bases between. CDR3 protein: CASSLSGGTGNTIYF. In DNA, the CDR3 is TGCGCCAGCAGCTTGTCCGGGGGTACTGGAAACACCATATATTTT.

The chain uses TRBV30 and TRBJ2-3, with D perhaps matching TRBD1 (5 bases). CDR3 length: 14 residues. V was cut by 8 bases and J by 2 bases, with 17 bases left in between. CDR1 and CDR2 (germline): GTSNPN, SVGIG (reference sequence). CDR3 in amino acids: CATSRVQATDTQYF. For the CDR3, the DNA is TGTGCCACCAGCAGGGTACAGGCCACAGATACGCAGTATTTT.

This chain joins TRBV10-3 and TRBJ2-4; TRBD2 might be the D (6 bases). The V end was cut by 3 bases, the J end by 6 bases, with 18 bases between. This CDR3 has 16 residues. Germline values: CDR1 ENHRY, CDR2 SYGVKD. CDR3 sequence: CAISEEGGSGGNIQYF. For the CDR3, the DNA is TGTGCCATCAGTGAAGAGGGAGGAAGCGGCGGAAACATTCAGTACTTC.

The chain is built from TRBV6-6 and TRBJ1-1; no reliable D call. Trimming took 1 base from V and 5 from J, leaving 17 bases between them. Germline-derived CDR1 and CDR2 are MNHNY and SVGAGI (reference sequence). The CDR3 loop spans 16 amino acids. The CDR3 region is CASSYLQTLVSTEAFF. DNA for the CDR3: TGTGCCAGCAGTTACTTACAGACCCTTGTAAGTACTGAAGCTTTCTTT.

The CDR3 reads CASSLAGDYGYTF. CDR3 nucleotides: TGCGCCAGCAGCTTGGCCGGGGACTATGGCTACACCTTC. The J gene is TRBJ1-2, the V gene TRBV5-1; D gene ambiguous. CDR3 length equals 13 residues. The V gene lost 0 bases and the J gene lost 3 bases, with 6 bases spanning the gap. Germline loops: CDR1 SGHRS, CDR2 YFSETQ.

J is TRBJ2-7 and V is TRBV5-4; D perhaps matches TRBD2 (5 bases). The V gene lost 3 bases and the J gene lost 0 bases, with 10 bases spanning the gap. CDR1 is SGHNT and CDR2 is YYREEE in the germline V gene (reference sequence). The CDR3 is 14 amino acids. The CDR3 loop is CASSSEASSYEQYF. The DNA of the CDR3 is TGTGCCAGCAGCTCGGAGGCGAGCTCCTACGAGCAGTACTTC. Filled out from reference TRBV5-4 and TRBJ2-7, the complete variable domain reads ETGVTQSPTHLIKTRGQQVTLRCSSQSGHNTVSWYQQALGQGPQFIFQYYREEENGRGNFPPRFSGLQFPNYSSELNVNALELDDSALYLCASSSEASSYEQYFGPGTRLTVT.

The rearrangement links TRBV5-5 to TRBJ2-3, with TRBD2 matching 9 bases. The length of the CDR3 is 17 residues. The V segment lost 1 base and the J segment 3 bases; nucleotides outside the gene matches: 9. Germline V gene data show CDR1 as SGHKS and CDR2 as YYEKEE (reference sequence). The CDR3 is CASSLSLAGGRTDTQYF. DNA for the CDR3: TGTGCCAGCAGCTTGTCACTGGCGGGGGGGCGGACAGATACGCAGTATTTT. Looking up the rest from reference TRBV5-5 and TRBJ2-3 gives the full variable domain: DAGVTQSPTHLIKTRGQQVTLRCSPISGHKSVSWYQQVLGQGPQFIFQYYEKEERGRGNFPDRFSARQFPNYSSELNVNALLLGDSALYLCASSLSLAGGRTDTQYFGPGTRLTVL.

This clone came up once. V gene TRBV18 combines with J gene TRBJ1-5; 7 nucleotides align to TRBD1. The V and J ends lost 2 bases and 6 bases, in that order; junction bases with no gene match: 10. CDR3 size: 16 residues. Germline V gene data show CDR1 as KGHSH and CDR2 as LQKENI. DNA for the CDR3: TGTGCCAGCTCACCAGAGAGAGGGGGCGGCGGTCAGCCCCAGCATTTT. Translating it yields CASSPERGGGGQPQHF.

The chain recombines TRBV6-4 with TRBJ1-3, with 10 bases fitting TRBD1. Per germline, CDR1 MRHNA and CDR2 SNTAGT. The V segment lost 4 bases and the J segment 0 bases; nucleotides outside the gene matches: 15. This CDR3 has 20 residues. The CDR3 region is CASSGRRQGAIHFSGNTIYF. DNA of the CDR3: TGTGCCAGCAGTGGTCGGCGACAGGGGGCTATTCATTTCTCTGGAAACACCATATATTTT.

The rearrangement uses TRBV5-8 and TRBJ1-4; TRBD1 agrees at 8 bases. The ends lost 3 bases at V and 8 bases at J; junction bases unmatched: 6. Per the germline V gene, CDR1 is SGHTS and CDR2 is YDEGEE. There are 14 residues in the CDR3. The CDR3 nucleotides read TGTGCCAGCAGCTATGGACAGGGTAGCGAAAAACTGTTTTTT. It yields the protein CASSYGQGSEKLFF.

The V call is TRBV5-6, the J call TRBJ1-1; D remains ambiguous. Trimming took off 2 bases at V and 0 bases at J, with 11 bases between the two ends. The CDR3 runs 15 residues. Germline loops: CDR1 SGHDT, CDR2 YYEEEE. CDR3 in amino acids: CASSFAGRLNTEAFF. The CDR3 DNA follows: TGTGCCAGCAGCTTCGCGGGAAGGTTGAACACTGAAGCTTTCTTT.

The chain uses TRBV7-2 and TRBJ1-2; TRBD1 matches 7 bases. Germline loops: CDR1 SGHTA, CDR2 FQGNSA. Trimming took 5 bases from V and 8 from J; bases not matched to a gene: 5. The CDR3 has 12 residues. The CDR3 is CASSPPDRGYTF. The CDR3 bases are TGTGCCAGCAGCCCCCCGGACAGGGGCTACACCTTC.

The chain links TRBV11-3 to TRBJ2-1; D remains unclear. V lost 1 base and J lost 10, with 11 bases in between. This CDR3 is built from 13 residues. Germline lookup yields CDR1 SGHNT and CDR2 YENEEA. The CDR3 protein is CASSLVSVGEQFF. CDR3 DNA sequence: TGTGCCAGCAGCTTAGTAAGTGTTGGCGAGCAGTTCTTC.

The chain carries TRBV7-2 and TRBJ2-2, with 10 bases aligning to TRBD2. This CDR3 spans 21 amino acids. V was clipped by 0 bases and J by 0 bases; unmatched bases: 13. Germline CDR1 is SGHTA and CDR2 is FQGNSA. The CDR3 DNA follows: TGTGCCAGCAGCTTAGCTCGTCCGAGGGGTAGCGGGGGGCCGAACACCGGGGAGCTGTTTTTT. Its protein product is CASSLARPRGSGGPNTGELFF.

The chain recombines TRBV21-1 with TRBJ2-1; TRBD2 is the table's D call and was not checked against the DNA. TRBV21-1 is a known pseudogene. This CDR3 spans 16 amino acids. In DNA form, the CDR3 reads TGTGCCAGCAGCAAAGCTCGGACGGGGACCTACAATGAGCAGTTCTTC. This codes for CASSKARTGTYNEQFF.

This rearrangement joins TRBV5-6 to TRBJ1-5; tentatively, D is TRBD1 (5 bases). V gave up 0 bases and J gave up 6 bases, with 13 bases separating them. Germline V lookup: CDR1 SGHDT, CDR2 YYEEEE. The CDR3 sequence is 15 residues long. The CDR3: CASSLGRVLTQPQHF. The CDR3 coding sequence is TGTGCCAGCAGCTTGGGCAGGGTTTTGACTCAGCCCCAGCATTTT. Looking up the rest from reference TRBV5-6 and TRBJ1-5 gives the full variable domain: DAGVTQSPTHLIKTRGQQVTLRCSPKSGHDTVSWYQQALGQGPQFIFQYYEEEERQRGNFPDRFSGHQFPNYSSELNVNALLLGDSALYLCASSLGRVLTQPQHFGDGTRLSIL.

This chain links TRBV11-2 with TRBJ2-5, with 8 bases fitting TRBD1. The germline V gene encodes CDR1 SGHAT and CDR2 FQNNGV. The CDR3 sequence is 14 residues long. Trimming removed 3 bases from V and 4 bases from J; junction bases left unmatched: 4. In DNA form, the CDR3 reads TGTGCCAGCAGCTTCGGACAGGGAGGAGAGACCCAGTACTTC. It codes for CASSFGQGGETQYF.

The V gene is TRBV18, the J gene TRBJ2-1; D is perhaps TRBD1 (6 bases). The V gene's germline CDR1 is KGHSH and CDR2 LQKENI. V was shortened by 3 bases and J by 5 bases, with 11 bases between the two germline ends. The CDR3 contains 14 residues. The CDR3 loop reads CASSPLGGNNEQFF. The CDR3 coding sequence is TGTGCCAGCTCACCCCTTGGGGGCAACAATGAGCAGTTCTTC.

V usage is TRBV4-3 and J usage is TRBJ1-3, with TRBD1 as a possible D gene (6 bases). The CDR3 consists of 15 residues. The V gene's germline CDR1 is LGHNA and CDR2 YSLEER. V lost 0 bases to trimming and J lost 4 bases, with 10 bases between them. In DNA form, the CDR3 reads TGCGCCAGCAGCCAAGAGCAGGGGCTGGGAAACACCATATATTTT. It codes for CASSQEQGLGNTIYF.

The chain carries TRBV5-1 and TRBJ1-1; 8 bases align to TRBD1. The CDR3 is 14 residues long. The V segment lost 1 base and the J segment 4 bases; nucleotides outside the gene matches: 3. Per germline, CDR1 SGHRS and CDR2 YFSETQ. CDR3 loop: CASSLTGGSTEAFF. CDR3 coding DNA: TGCGCCAGCAGCTTGACAGGGGGTAGCACTGAAGCTTTCTTT.

The V gene is TRBV4-3, the J gene TRBJ2-2, with D possibly being TRBD2 (5 bases). The V gene lost 0 bases and the J gene lost 4 bases, with 12 bases spanning the gap. The CDR3 has 16 amino acids. The germline gives CDR1 LGHNA, CDR2 YSLEER. DNA of the CDR3: TGCGCCAGCAGCCAAGATCAGGCCCTAGCCACCGGGGAGCTGTTTTTT. As protein: CASSQDQALATGELFF.

The V call is TRBV5-4, the J call TRBJ2-1; TRBD2 aligns across 14 bases. This CDR3 spans 15 amino acids. Trimming at V came to 7 bases and at J to 5 bases, leaving 5 bases not matched to a gene. Germline V lookup: CDR1 SGHNT, CDR2 YYREEE (reference sequence). This CDR3 is CASRRTSGGNNEQFF. Written as DNA, the CDR3 is TGTGCCAGCCGAAGGACTAGCGGGGGGAACAATGAGCAGTTCTTC.

The rearrangement joins TRBV29-1 to TRBJ2-5, with D uncertain. From germline, CDR1 is SQVTM and CDR2 ANQGSEA. This CDR3 is built from 11 residues. Trimming cost V 0 bases and J 5 bases, with 4 bases left between them. CDR3 coding DNA: TGCAGCGTTGAAGATCCGGAGACCCAGTACTTC. Translation gives CSVEDPETQYF.

The rearrangement links TRBV4-1 to TRBJ1-5; D is undetermined. Trimming left V 6 bases short and J 3 bases short, with 12 bases between. Germline CDR1 and CDR2: MGHRA and YSYEKL. This CDR3 is 14 amino acids long. This CDR3 reads CASSAAVVNQPQHF. In DNA, the CDR3 is TGCGCCAGCAGTGCCGCAGTCGTCAATCAGCCCCAGCATTTT.

V usage is TRBV10-2 and J usage is TRBJ2-7; TRBD1 matches at 7 bases. V dropped 8 bases and J dropped 7; count of bases not matched to a gene: 23. CDR1 and CDR2 from the germline V gene are WSHSY and SAAADI. This CDR3 has 17 residues. The chain's CDR3 is CASSGQQYPPIRSEQYF. In DNA, the CDR3 is TGCGCCAGCTCGGGACAGCAATACCCCCCTATAAGGTCGGAGCAGTACTTC.